The present T cell receptor beta chain was sequenced within a study of early T cells in non-severe SARS-CoV-2 infection. This clonotype was found many times. Its specificity is unknown. TCRdb re-analysed the 5' RACE reads in MiXCR, keeping a single row per CDR3 protein. The repertoire holds tens of thousands of distinct CDR3 sequences, around 3.6% seen once, with about 3.1% in the top ten. General study results and limits: VDJdb matching, biased toward anti-spike CD8 responses, missed private and CD4 specificities.

V trimming: 5 bases; J trimming: 6 bases; junction bases outside the gene matches: 7. There are 14 residues in the CDR3. Germline-derived CDR1 and CDR2 are LNHDA and SQIVND (reference sequence). This clonotype originated in an adult who was a healthcare worker with PCR-confirmed SARS-CoV-2 infection or an uninfected control (not recorded which). The chain couples TRBV19 to TRBJ2-5; TRBD1 aligns across 9 bases. The sequencing sample was made of whole blood. This CDR3 reads CASSGQQGAKTQYF. CDR3 DNA: TGTGCCAGTAGTGGCCAACAGGGGGCAAAGACCCAGTACTTC.